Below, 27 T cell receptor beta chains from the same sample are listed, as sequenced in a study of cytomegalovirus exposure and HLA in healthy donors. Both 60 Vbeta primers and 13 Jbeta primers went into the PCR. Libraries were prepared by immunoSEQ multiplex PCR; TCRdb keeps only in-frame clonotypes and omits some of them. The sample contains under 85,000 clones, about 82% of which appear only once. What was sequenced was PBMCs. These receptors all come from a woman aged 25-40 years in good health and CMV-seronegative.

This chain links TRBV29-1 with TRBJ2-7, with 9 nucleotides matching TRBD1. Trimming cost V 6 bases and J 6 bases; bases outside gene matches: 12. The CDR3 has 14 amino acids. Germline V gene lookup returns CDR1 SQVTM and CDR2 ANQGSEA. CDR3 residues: CSVGGGQGFREQYF. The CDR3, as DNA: TGCAGCGTGGGGGGGGGACAGGGCTTCCGCGAGCAGTACTTC.

The CDR3 sequence: CASSMGARNGYTF. In nucleotides, the CDR3 is TGTGCCAGTAGTATGGGGGCGAGAAATGGCTACACCTTC. The chain is built from TRBV19 and TRBJ1-2; maybe TRBD1 (6 bases). Germline V CDR1 and CDR2: LNHDA, SQIVND (reference sequence). The CDR3 has 13 residues. Between the trimmed V and J ends, which lost 3 bases and 6 bases, there was a span of 11 bases.

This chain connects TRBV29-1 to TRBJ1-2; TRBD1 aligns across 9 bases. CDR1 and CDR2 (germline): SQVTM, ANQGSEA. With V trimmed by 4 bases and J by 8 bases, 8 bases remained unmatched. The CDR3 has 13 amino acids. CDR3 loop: CSVVRTGVEGYTF. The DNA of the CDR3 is TGCAGCGTTGTCAGGACAGGGGTAGAAGGCTACACCTTC.

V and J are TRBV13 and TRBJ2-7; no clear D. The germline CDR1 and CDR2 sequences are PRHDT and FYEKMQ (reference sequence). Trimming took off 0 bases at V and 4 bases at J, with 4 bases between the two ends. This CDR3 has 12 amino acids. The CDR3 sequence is CASSLGRYEQYF. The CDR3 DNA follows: TGTGCCAGCAGCTTAGGCCGGTACGAGCAGTACTTC.

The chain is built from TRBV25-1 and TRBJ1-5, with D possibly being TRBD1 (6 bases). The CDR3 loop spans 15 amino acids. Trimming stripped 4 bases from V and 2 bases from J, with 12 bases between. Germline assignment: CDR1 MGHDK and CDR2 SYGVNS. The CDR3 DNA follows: TGTGCCAGCAGTGCGCAGGGGCCCGGCAATCAGCCCCAGCATTTT. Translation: CASSAQGPGNQPQHF.

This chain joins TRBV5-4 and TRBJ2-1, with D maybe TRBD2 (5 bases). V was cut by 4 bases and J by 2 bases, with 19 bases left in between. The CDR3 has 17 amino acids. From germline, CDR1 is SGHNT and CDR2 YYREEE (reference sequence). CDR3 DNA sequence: TGTGCCAGCAGCGCTGAATGGAGGACCCAGGCCTACAATGAGCAGTTCTTC. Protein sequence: CASSAEWRTQAYNEQFF. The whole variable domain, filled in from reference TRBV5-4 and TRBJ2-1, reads ETGVTQSPTHLIKTRGQQVTLRCSSQSGHNTVSWYQQALGQGPQFIFQYYREEENGRGNFPPRFSGLQFPNYSSELNVNALELDDSALYLCASSAEWRTQAYNEQFFGPGTRLTVL.

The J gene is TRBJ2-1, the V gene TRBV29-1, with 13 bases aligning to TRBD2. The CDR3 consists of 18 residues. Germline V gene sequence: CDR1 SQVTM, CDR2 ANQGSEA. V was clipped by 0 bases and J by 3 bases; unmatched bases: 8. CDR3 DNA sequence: TGCAGCGTTGAAGATGGGACTAGCGGGATGGGGTACTACAATGAGCAGTTCTTC. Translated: CSVEDGTSGMGYYNEQFF.

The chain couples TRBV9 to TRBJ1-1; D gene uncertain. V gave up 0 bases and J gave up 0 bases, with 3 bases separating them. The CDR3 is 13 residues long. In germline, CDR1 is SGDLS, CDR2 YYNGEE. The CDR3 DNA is TGTGCCAGCAGCGTAGTATTGAACACTGAAGCTTTCTTT. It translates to CASSVVLNTEAFF.

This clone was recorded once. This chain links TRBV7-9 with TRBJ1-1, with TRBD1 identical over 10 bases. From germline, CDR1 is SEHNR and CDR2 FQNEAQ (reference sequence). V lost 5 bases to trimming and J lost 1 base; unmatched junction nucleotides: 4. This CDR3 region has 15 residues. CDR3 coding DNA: TGTGCCAGCAGCCGGGACAGGGGAAGGAACACTGAAGCTTTCTTT. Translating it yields CASSRDRGRNTEAFF. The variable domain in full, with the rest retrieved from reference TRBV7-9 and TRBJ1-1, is DTGVSQNPRHKITKRGQNVTFRCDPISEHNRLYWYRQTLGQGPEFLTYFQNEAQLEKSRLLSDRFSAERPKGSFSTLEIQRTEQGDSAMYLCASSRDRGRNTEAFFGQGTRLTVV.

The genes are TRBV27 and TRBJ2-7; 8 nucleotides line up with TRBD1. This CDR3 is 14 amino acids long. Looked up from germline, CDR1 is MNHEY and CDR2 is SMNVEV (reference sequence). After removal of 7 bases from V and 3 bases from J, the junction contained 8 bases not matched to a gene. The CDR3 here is CASKYQGAFYEQYF. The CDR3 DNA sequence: TGTGCCAGCAAGTATCAGGGGGCCTTCTACGAGCAGTACTTC.

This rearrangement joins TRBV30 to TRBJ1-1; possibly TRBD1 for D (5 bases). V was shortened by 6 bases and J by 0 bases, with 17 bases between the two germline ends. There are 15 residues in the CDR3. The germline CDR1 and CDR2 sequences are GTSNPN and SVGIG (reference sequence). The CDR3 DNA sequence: TGTGCCTGCGGAAGGGGAACTTGGGTGAACACTGAAGCTTTCTTT. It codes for CACGRGTWVNTEAFF.

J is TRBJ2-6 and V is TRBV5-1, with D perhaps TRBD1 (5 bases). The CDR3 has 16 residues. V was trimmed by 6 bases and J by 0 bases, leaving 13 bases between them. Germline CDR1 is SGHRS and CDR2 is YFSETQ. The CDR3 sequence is CASTRTPLSGANVLTF. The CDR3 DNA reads TGCGCCAGCACCCGGACACCGCTCTCTGGGGCCAACGTCCTGACTTTC.

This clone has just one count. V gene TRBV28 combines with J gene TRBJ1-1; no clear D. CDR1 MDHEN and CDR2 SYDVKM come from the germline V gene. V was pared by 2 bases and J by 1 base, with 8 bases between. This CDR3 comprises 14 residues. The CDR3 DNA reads TGTGCCAGCAGTTTAACCAGTACGAACACTGAAGCTTTCTTT. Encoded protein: CASSLTSTNTEAFF.

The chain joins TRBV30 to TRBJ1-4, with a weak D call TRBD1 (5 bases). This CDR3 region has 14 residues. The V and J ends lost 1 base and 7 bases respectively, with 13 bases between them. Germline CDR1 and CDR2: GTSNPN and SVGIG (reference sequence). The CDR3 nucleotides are TGTGCCTGGAGTGACGTGGGGGGGGGTGAAAAACTGTTTTTT. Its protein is CAWSDVGGGEKLFF.

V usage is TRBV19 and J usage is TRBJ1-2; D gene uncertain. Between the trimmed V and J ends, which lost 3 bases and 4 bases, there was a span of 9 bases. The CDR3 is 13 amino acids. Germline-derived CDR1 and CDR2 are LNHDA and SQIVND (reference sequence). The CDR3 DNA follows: TGTGCCAGTAGTATCGGGGAGGCCTATGGCTACACCTTC. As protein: CASSIGEAYGYTF.

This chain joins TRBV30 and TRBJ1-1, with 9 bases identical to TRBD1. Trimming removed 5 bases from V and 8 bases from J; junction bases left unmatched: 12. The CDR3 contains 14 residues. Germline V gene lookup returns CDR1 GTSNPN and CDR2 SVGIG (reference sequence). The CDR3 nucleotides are TGTGCCTGGGAACAGGGGGCGTGGGGGGTGGAAGCTTTCTTT. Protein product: CAWEQGAWGVEAFF.

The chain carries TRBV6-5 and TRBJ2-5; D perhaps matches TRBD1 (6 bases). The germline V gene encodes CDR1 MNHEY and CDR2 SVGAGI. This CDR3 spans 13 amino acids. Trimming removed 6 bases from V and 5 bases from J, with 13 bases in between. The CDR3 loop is CASRTGLGETQYF. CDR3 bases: TGTGCCAGCAGAACAGGGTTGGGGGAGACCCAGTACTTC.

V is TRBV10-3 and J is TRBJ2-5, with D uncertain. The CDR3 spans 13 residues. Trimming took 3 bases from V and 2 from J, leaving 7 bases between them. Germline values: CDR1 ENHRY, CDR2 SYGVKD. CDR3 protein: CAISDQFQETQYF. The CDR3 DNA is TGTGCCATCAGTGACCAGTTTCAAGAGACCCAGTACTTC.

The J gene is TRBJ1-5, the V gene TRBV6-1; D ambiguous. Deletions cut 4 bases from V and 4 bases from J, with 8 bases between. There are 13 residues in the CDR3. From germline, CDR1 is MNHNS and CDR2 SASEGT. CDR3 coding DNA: TGTGCCAGCAGTGTGGTCCTAAATCAGCCCCAGCATTTT. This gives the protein CASSVVLNQPQHF.

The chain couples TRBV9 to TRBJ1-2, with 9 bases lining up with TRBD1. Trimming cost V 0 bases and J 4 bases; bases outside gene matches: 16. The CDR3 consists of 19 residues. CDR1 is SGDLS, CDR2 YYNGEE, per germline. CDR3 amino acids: CASSVEYQKGQGDFYGYTF. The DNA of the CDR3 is TGTGCCAGCAGCGTAGAATATCAAAAGGGACAGGGAGATTTCTATGGCTACACCTTC.

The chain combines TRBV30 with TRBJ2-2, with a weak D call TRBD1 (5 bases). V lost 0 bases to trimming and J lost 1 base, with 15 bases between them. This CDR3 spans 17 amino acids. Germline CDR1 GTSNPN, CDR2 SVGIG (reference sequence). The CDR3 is CAWSVRWVRGNTGELFF. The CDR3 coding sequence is TGTGCCTGGAGTGTACGCTGGGTTAGGGGGAACACCGGGGAGCTGTTTTTT.

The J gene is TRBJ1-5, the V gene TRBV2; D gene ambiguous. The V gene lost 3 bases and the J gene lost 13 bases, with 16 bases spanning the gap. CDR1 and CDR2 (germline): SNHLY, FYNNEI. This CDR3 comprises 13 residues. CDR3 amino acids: CASSERAGRHQHF. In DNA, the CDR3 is TGTGCCAGCAGTGAGAGGGCGGGGAGACATCAGCATTTT.

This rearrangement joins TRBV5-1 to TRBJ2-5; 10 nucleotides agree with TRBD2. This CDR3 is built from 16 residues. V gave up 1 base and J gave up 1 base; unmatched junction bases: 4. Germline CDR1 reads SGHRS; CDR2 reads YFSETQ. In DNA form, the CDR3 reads TGCGCCAGCAGCTTGAGAGTAGCGGGGGGCCAAGAGACCCAGTACTTC. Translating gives CASSLRVAGGQETQYF.

The DNA for the CDR3 is TGCGCCAGCAGCCCAACAGGTACCTACGAGCAGTACTTC. Translating it yields CASSPTGTYEQYF. V is TRBV4-1 and J is TRBJ2-7, with a weak D call TRBD1 (5 bases). The germline V gene has CDR1 MGHRA and CDR2 YSYEKL. V shed 4 bases and J shed 2 bases, with 9 bases lying between them. CDR3 length equals 13 residues.

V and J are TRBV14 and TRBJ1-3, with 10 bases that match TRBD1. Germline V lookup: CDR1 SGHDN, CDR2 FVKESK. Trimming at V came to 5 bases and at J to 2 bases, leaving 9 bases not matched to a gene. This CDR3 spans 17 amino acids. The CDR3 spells CASSSRQGAIPGNTIYF. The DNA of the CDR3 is TGTGCCAGCAGCTCCCGACAGGGGGCAATCCCTGGAAACACCATATATTTT. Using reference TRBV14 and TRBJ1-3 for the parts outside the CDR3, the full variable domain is EAGVTQFPSHSVIEKGQTVTLRCDPISGHDNLYWYRRVMGKEIKFLLHFVKESKQDESGMPNNRFLAERTGGTYSTLKVQPAELEDSGVYFCASSSRQGAIPGNTIYFGEGSWLTVV.

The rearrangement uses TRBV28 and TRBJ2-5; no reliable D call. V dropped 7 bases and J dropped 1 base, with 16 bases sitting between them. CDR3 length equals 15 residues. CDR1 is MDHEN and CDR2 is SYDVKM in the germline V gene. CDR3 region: CASTELPSLQETQYF. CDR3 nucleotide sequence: TGTGCCAGCACCGAGTTACCAAGCCTCCAAGAGACCCAGTACTTC.

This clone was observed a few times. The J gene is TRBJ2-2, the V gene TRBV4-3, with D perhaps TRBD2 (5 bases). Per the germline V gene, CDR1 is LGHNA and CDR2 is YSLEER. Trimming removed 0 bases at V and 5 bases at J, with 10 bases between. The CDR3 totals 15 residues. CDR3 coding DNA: TGCGCCAGCAGCCAAGAGCGGGTAAATACCGGGGAGCTGTTTTTT. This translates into CASSQERVNTGELFF.